The 13 T cell receptor beta chains below come from one sample, sequenced in a study of spatial heterogeneity in lung cancer (dated 2019 in TCRdb). Library creation used 5' RACE. The sequencing machine was a NextSeq 500. In-frame beta chains were kept once TCRdb had trimmed the public reads at Q25 with fastp and called clones with MiXCR. Every distinct CDR3 protein forms one entry, paired with its most common genes and DNA. In all, the sample holds under 150,000 distinct CDR3 sequences, and under 14% of those were seen once. The biggest ten clones account for roughly 24% of the sample. This sample's time point label indicates: blood at routine non-recurrence follow-up after resection. Specimen: PBMCs, collected at follow-up. Receptors were obtained from a female donor with early-stage non-small cell lung cancer.

This chain joins TRBV3-1 and TRBJ1-5, with 7 bases lining up with TRBD1. This CDR3 has 12 residues. Germline CDR1 reads LGHDT; CDR2 reads YNNKEL (reference sequence). J was trimmed by 9 bases and V by 6 bases; bases with no gene match: 5. The CDR3 loop is CASSQGQLPQHF. CDR3 in DNA: TGTGCCAGCAGTCAGGGACAGCTGCCCCAGCATTTT.

This clonotype occurred a few times. The V call is TRBV19, the J call TRBJ2-2; 9 nucleotides match TRBD2. CDR3 length: 16 residues. V lost 6 bases and J lost 4; bases outside the gene matches: 9. CDR1 is LNHDA, CDR2 SQIVND, per germline (reference sequence). This CDR3 is CASSFAGGSSTGELFF. CDR3 nucleotide sequence: TGTGCCAGTAGCTTCGCGGGAGGGTCATCCACCGGGGAGCTGTTTTTT.

This clonotype was seen a few times. The chain has TRBV9 and TRBJ1-1, with D hard to call. The CDR3 spans 16 residues. CDR1 is SGDLS, CDR2 YYNGEE, per germline. The V end was cut by 0 bases, the J end by 1 base, with 13 bases between. DNA for the CDR3: TGTGCCAGCAGCGTAGATCCGGGCAGGAGGAACACTGAAGCTTTCTTT. Protein sequence: CASSVDPGRRNTEAFF.

The rearrangement links TRBV7-2 to TRBJ2-1, with TRBD2 matching 7 bases. CDR1 and CDR2 (germline): SGHTA, FQGNSA. The CDR3 extends over 15 amino acids. The junction had 11 bases not matched to a gene; V was cut back by 5 bases and J by 7 bases. The CDR3: CASSTSGGSGNEQFF. The CDR3 DNA reads TGTGCCAGCAGCACTTCTGGCGGGAGTGGGAATGAGCAGTTCTTC.

The chain couples TRBV7-2 to TRBJ2-1, with 10 positions matching TRBD2. V shed 6 bases and J 8 bases; nucleotides not matched to a gene: 13. Looked up from germline, CDR1 is SGHTA and CDR2 is FQGNSA. The CDR3 covers 16 residues. CDR3 DNA sequence: TGTGCCAGCAGTAGTCCTTCGAGCGGGAGGGCCTATGAGCAGTTCTTC. Its translation is CASSSPSSGRAYEQFF.

This clonotype has at least ten counts. The J gene is TRBJ2-5, the V gene TRBV10-3, with D perhaps matching TRBD2 (5 bases). Per germline, CDR1 ENHRY and CDR2 SYGVKD. The germline V and J ends were trimmed by 7 bases and 2 bases, with 8 bases remaining between them. This CDR3 has 12 amino acids. For the CDR3, the DNA is TGTGCCATCAAGGACTTACAAGAGACCCAGTACTTC. Encoded protein: CAIKDLQETQYF.

This clonotype turned up a few times. The chain recombines TRBV24-1 with TRBJ2-5; D gene ambiguous. CDR3 length: 14 amino acids. V lost 2 bases, J lost 4 bases, and 10 bases lay in between. CDR1 is KGHDR and CDR2 is SFDVKD in the germline V gene. The CDR3 here is CATSDSQAGETQYF. For the CDR3, the DNA is TGTGCCACCAGTGATTCGCAAGCTGGAGAGACCCAGTACTTC.

This clonotype was detected many times. The J gene is TRBJ1-6, the V gene TRBV6-5; D is unresolved. V lost 0 bases, J lost 7 bases, and 4 bases lay in between. CDR1 is MNHEY and CDR2 is SVGAGI in the germline V gene. This CDR3 comprises 13 residues. DNA of the CDR3: TGTGCCAGCAGTTACTCGGGAAATTCACCCCTCCACTTT. Amino acid sequence: CASSYSGNSPLHF.

The chain is built from TRBV28 and TRBJ2-1, with D possibly being TRBD2 (6 bases). Germline V lookup: CDR1 MDHEN, CDR2 SYDVKM. V was cut by 3 bases and J by 2 bases, with 8 bases left in between. The CDR3 loop spans 14 amino acids. CDR3 region: CASSFAGTYNEQFF. As DNA, the CDR3 is TGTGCCAGCAGTTTCGCGGGGACCTACAATGAGCAGTTCTTC.

This clonotype turned up a few times. The chain employs TRBV5-4 and TRBJ2-4; 9 bases are shared with TRBD1. With 3 bases clipped from V and 2 bases from J, the junction kept 6 bases outside the gene matches. The CDR3 extends over 16 amino acids. The germline V gene encodes CDR1 SGHNT and CDR2 YYREEE (reference sequence). CDR3 protein: CASSSQGAESKNIQYF. The CDR3 DNA is TGTGCCAGCAGCTCACAGGGGGCCGAGTCCAAAAACATTCAGTACTTC.

The chain is built from TRBV4-2 and TRBJ2-3, with 10 bases fitting TRBD2. Germline CDR1 LGHNA, CDR2 YNFKEQ. The CDR3 length is 16 residues. V trimming: 0 bases; J trimming: 6 bases; junction bases outside the gene matches: 6. In DNA form, the CDR3 reads TGTGCCAGCAGCCAAGATCGGACTAGCGGATGGGATACGCAGTATTTT. Its protein is CASSQDRTSGWDTQYF.

V gene TRBV5-1 combines with J gene TRBJ2-2, with D possibly matching TRBD2 (6 bases). The CDR3 loop spans 14 amino acids. Trimming removed 2 bases at V and 6 bases at J, with 11 bases between. The germline V gene encodes CDR1 SGHRS and CDR2 YFSETQ. The CDR3 coding sequence is TGCGCCAGCAGCTTTAGAGGAGGGGCCGGGGAGCTGTTTTTT. It encodes CASSFRGGAGELFF.

The rearrangement links TRBV5-1 to TRBJ1-1; tentatively, D is TRBD1 (6 bases). Trimming cost V 4 bases and J 1 base, with 14 bases left between them. This CDR3 has 15 amino acids. CDR1 is SGHRS, CDR2 YFSETQ, per germline. The CDR3 DNA reads TGCGCCAGCAGCCCCGAAGGGGGGCGGAACACTGAAGCTTTCTTT. Encoded protein: CASSPEGGRNTEAFF.